This TCR beta chain was observed in a study of CD8 T cells in ankylosing spondylitis. Regarding the study as a whole: Seemingly distinctive of ankylosing spondylitis blood was a TCR beta motif formed by eight highly homologous variants.

For TCR beta, libraries came from quantitative 5'-RACE with molecular barcodes. TCRdb re-derived calls from the 5' RACE reads in MiXCR, one entry per CDR3 protein. The sample shows hundreds of thousands of distinct CDR3 sequences, more than 15% of them seen only once. This CDR3 comprises 15 residues. V was cut by 1 base and J by 4 bases, with 13 bases left in between. CDR1 SGHTA and CDR2 FQGNSA come from the germline V gene. A few counts support this clonotype. Its cognate antigen is unknown. The rearrangement joins TRBV7-2 to TRBJ1-1; D perhaps matches TRBD1 (5 bases). The sequence derives from a male donor with ankylosing spondylitis. The sequenced material came from blood, either unsorted or a sorted T cell fraction (not recorded which). DNA for the CDR3: TGTGCCAGCAGCTTAGGTCCGCGAGGGACCACTGAAGCTTTCTTT. It yields the protein CASSLGPRGTTEAFF.